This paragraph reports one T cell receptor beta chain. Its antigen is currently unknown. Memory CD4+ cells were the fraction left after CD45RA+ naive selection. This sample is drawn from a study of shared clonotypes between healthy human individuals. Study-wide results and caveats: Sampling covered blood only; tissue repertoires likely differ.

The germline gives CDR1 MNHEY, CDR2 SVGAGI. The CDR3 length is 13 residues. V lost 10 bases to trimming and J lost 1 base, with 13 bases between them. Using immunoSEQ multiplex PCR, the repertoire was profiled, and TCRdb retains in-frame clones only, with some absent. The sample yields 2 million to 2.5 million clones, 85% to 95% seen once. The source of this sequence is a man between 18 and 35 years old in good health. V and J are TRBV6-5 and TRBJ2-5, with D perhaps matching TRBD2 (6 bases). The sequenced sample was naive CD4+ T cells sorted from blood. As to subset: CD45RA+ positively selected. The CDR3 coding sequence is TGTGCCATCCGACGGGGGTCCCAAGAGACCCAGTACTTC. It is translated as CAIRRGSQETQYF.